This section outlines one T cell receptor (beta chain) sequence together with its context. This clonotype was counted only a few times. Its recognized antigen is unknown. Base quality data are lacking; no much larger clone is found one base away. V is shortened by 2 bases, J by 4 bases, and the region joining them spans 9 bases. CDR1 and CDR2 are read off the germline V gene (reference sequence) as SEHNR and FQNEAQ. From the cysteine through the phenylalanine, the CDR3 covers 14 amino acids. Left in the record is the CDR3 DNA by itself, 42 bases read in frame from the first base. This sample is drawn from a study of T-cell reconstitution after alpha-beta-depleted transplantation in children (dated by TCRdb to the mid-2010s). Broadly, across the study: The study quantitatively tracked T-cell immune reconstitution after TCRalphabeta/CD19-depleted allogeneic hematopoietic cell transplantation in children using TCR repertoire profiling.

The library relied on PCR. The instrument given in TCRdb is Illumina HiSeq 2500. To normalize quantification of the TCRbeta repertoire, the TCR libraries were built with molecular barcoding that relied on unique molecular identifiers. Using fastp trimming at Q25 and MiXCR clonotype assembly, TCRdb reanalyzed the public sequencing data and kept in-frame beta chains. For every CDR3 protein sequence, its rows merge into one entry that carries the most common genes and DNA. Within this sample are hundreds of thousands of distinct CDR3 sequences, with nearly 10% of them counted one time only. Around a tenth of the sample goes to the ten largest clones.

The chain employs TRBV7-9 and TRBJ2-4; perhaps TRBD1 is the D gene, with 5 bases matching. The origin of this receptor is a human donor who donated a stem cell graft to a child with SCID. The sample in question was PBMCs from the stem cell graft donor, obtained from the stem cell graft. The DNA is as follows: TGTGCCAGCAGCTTACCGACAGAGAAAAACATTCAGTACTTC. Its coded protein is CASSLPTEKNIQYF.